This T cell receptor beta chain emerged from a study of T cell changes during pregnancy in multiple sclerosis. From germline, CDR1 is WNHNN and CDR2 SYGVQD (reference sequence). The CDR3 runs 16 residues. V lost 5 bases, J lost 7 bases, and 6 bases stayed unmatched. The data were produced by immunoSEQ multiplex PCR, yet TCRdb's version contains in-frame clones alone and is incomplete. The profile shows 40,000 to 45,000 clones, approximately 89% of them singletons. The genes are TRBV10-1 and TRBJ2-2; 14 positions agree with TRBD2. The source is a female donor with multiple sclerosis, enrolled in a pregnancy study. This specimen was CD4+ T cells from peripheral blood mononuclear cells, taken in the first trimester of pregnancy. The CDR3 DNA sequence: TGCGCCAGCAGTACAGGGACTAGCGGGAGATTCGGGGAGCTGTTTTTT. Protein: CASSTGTSGRFGELFF.